The clone carrying this T cell receptor beta chain was seen only a few times. Its antigen is undetermined. The CDR3 spans 14 residues. The V gene lost 0 bases and the J gene lost 3 bases, with 10 bases spanning the gap. The germline V gene has CDR1 SGHKS and CDR2 YYEKEE (reference sequence). The data were obtained in a study of cytomegalovirus exposure and HLA in healthy donors. Across the whole study: Early on, a data release was issued that held 80 million or so unique TCRs from HLA-typed donors. Study-level points and caveats: The study carried out a later analysis of TCR beta sequences. It associated 16,951 of them with specific HLA alleles at a false discovery rate of 0.05.

Both 60 Vbeta primers and 13 Jbeta primers went into the PCR. Sequencing used immunoSEQ multiplex PCR; TCRdb keeps in-frame clones, though not all of them. The data hold 110,000 to 150,000 clones, with about a tenth observed a single time. The gene calls are TRBV5-5 and TRBJ2-7; TRBD2 might be the D (6 bases). The specimen was PBMCs. This receptor was obtained from a male donor in good health and CMV-seronegative. CDR3: CASSLVRESYEQYF. DNA of the CDR3: TGTGCCAGCAGCTTGGTTCGGGAGAGCTACGAGCAGTACTTC.